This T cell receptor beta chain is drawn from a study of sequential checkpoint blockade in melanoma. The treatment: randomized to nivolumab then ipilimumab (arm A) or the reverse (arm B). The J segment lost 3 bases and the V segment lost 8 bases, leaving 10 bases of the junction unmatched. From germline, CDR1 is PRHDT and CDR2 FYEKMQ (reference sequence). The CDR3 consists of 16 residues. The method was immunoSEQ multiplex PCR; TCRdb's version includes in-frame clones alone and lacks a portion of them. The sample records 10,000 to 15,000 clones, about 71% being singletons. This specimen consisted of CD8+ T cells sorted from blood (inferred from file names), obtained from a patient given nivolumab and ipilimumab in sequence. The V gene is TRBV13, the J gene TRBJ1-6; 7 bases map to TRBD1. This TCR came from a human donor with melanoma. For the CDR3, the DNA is TGTGCCAGCTCTACCGGGACAGTGGGCTATAATTCACCCCTCCACTTT. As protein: CASSTGTVGYNSPLHF.